This TCR beta chain was recovered during a study of T cell repertoires in cytomegalovirus infection. Study information: TCR beta signatures that were public indicated CMV infection and matching HLA type. Study-wide results and limits: Clonotypes of TCR beta that were HLA-C-restricted and CMV-specific dominated the ex vivo response. Of the TCR beta families, the public ones yielded a cumulative frequency that identified carriers of CMV plus the relevant HLA.

Concerning this clonotype itself: What it binds is not known. The DNA is omitted, as the CDR3 cannot be located on it reliably, and the CDR3 follows TCRdb's listing.

Each CDR3 protein is one row after TCRdb ran MiXCR on the reads. The sample lists around 490,000 distinct CDR3 sequences; less than 30% were seen once. The CDR3 is 11 residues long, ends included. The germline CDR1 and CDR2 sequences are SQVTM and ANQGSEA. This TCR came from a human donor in good health (CMV status not recorded). Some clones in this sample may be carry-over from other donors' samples. The sequenced sample consisted of PBMCs. The chain uses TRBV29-1 and TRBJ2-3; the listed D gene, TRBD1, was not tested against the DNA. CDR3 sequence: CSVGTGTGHYF.